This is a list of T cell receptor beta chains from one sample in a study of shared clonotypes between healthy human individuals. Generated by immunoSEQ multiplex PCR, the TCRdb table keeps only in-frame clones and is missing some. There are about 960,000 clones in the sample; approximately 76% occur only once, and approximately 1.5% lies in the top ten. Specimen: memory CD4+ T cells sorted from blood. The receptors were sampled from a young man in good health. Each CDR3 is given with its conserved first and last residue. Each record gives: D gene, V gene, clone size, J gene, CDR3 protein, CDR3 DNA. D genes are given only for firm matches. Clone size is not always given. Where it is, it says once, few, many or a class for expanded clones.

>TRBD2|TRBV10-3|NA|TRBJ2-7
CAISESTSVYEQYF
TGTGCCATCAGTGAGTCAACTAGCGTCTACGAGCAGTACTTC
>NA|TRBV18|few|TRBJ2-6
CASSGMISGANVLTF
TGTGCCAGCTCAGGCATGATTTCTGGGGCCAACGTCCTGACTTTC
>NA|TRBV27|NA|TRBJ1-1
CASSSVSSEAFF
TGTGCCAGCAGTTCGGTTAGCTCTGAAGCTTTCTTT
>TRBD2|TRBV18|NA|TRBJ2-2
CASSPLTSGGTGELFF
TGTGCCAGCTCACCGCTGACTAGCGGGGGGACCGGGGAGCTGTTTTTT
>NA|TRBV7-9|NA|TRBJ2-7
CASSITAGFSYEQYF
TGTGCCAGCAGCATAACCGCAGGGTTCTCCTACGAGCAGTACTTC
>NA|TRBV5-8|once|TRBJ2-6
CASSVQASSSGANVLTF
TGTGCCAGCAGCGTACAGGCATCCAGCTCTGGGGCCAACGTCCTGACTTTC
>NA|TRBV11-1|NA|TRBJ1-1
CASSLLDRWDTEAFF
TGTGCCAGCAGCTTACTGGACAGATGGGACACTGAAGCTTTCTTT
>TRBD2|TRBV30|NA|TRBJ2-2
CAWSPGLAGGVAGELFF
TGTGCCTGGAGCCCTGGACTAGCGGGAGGCGTGGCCGGGGAGCTGTTTTTT
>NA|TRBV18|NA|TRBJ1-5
CASSPDTGRDQPQHF
TGTGCCAGCTCACCCGATACAGGGAGGGATCAGCCCCAGCATTTT
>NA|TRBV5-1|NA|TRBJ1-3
CASEEGTFSGNTIYF
TGCGCCTCCGAGGAAGGGACCTTCTCTGGAAACACCATATATTTT
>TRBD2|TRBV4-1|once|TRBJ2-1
CASSQTSGQFYNEQFF
TGCGCCAGCAGTCAGACTAGCGGGCAATTCTACAATGAGCAGTTCTTC
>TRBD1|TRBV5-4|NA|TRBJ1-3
CASSFRGAGNTIYF
TGTGCCAGCAGCTTCAGGGGGGCTGGAAACACCATATATTTT
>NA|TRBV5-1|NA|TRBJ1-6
CASSLGQGVSPLHF
TGCGCCAGCAGCTTGGGGCAGGGCGTTTCACCCCTCCACTTT
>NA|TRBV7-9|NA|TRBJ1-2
CASRGRAYGYTF
TGTGCCAGCAGGGGCAGGGCTTATGGCTACACCTTC
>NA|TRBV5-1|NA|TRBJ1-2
CASRVGATGGNYGYTF
TGCGCCAGCAGGGTAGGGGCGACAGGAGGTAACTATGGCTACACCTTC
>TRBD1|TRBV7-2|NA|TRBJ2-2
CASRRGQVNTGELFF
TGTGCCAGCAGACGGGGACAGGTTAACACCGGGGAGCTGTTTTTT
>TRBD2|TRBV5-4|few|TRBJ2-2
CASSFQGLGVVGELFF
TGTGCCAGCAGCTTTCAGGGACTAGGGGTTGTCGGGGAGCTGTTTTTT
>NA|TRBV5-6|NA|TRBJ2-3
CASSLVGRASTDTQYF
TGTGCCAGCAGCTTGGTGGGCAGGGCGAGCACAGATACGCAGTATTTT
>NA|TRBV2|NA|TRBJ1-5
CASSEGGPNQPQHF
TGTGCCAGCAGTGAAGGGGGGCCGAATCAGCCCCAGCATTTT
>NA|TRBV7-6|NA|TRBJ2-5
CASSHVEETQYF
TGTGCCAGCAGCCACGTGGAGGAGACCCAGTACTTC
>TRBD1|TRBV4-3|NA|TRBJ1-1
CASSQDGRTGSEAFF
TGCGCCAGCAGCCAAGATGGGAGGACAGGGAGTGAAGCTTTCTTT
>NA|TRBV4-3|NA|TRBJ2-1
CASSLGQDPIYNEQFF
TGCGCCAGCAGCCTCGGCCAGGATCCCATATACAATGAGCAGTTCTTC
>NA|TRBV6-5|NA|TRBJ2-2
CASSQTSDGELFF
TGTGCCAGCAGTCAAACTAGTGACGGGGAGCTGTTTTTT
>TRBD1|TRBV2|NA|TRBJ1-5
CASTLTGGGNQPQHF
TGTGCCAGCACCTTGACAGGGGGCGGCAATCAGCCCCAGCATTTT
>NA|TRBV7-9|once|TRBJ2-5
CASSLTQGWETQYF
TGTGCCAGCAGCTTAACGCAGGGTTGGGAGACCCAGTACTTC
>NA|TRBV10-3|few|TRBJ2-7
CAISGRLAAYEQYF
TGTGCCATCAGTGGAAGGCTAGCAGCCTACGAGCAGTACTTC
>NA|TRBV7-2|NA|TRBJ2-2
CASSSVTANTGELFF
TGTGCCAGCAGCTCCGTGACCGCGAACACCGGGGAGCTGTTTTTT
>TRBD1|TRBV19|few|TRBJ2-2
CASSILPGGNTGELFF
TGTGCCAGTAGTATTTTGCCAGGGGGGAACACCGGGGAGCTGTTTTTT
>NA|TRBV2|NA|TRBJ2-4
CASSETENIQYF
TGTGCCAGCAGCGAAACTGAAAACATTCAGTACTTC
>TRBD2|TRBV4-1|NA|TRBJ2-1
CASSQVSLAGRNEQFF
TGCGCCAGCAGCCAAGTCAGCCTAGCGGGTAGGAATGAGCAGTTCTTC
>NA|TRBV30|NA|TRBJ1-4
CAWRPGAYEKLFF
TGTGCCTGGAGGCCAGGGGCATATGAAAAACTGTTTTTT
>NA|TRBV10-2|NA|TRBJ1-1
CASSSNMNTEAFF
TGCGCCAGCAGCAGCAACATGAACACTGAAGCTTTCTTT
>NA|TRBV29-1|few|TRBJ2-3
CSVDAVTSTDTQYF
TGCAGCGTTGATGCAGTTACTAGCACAGATACGCAGTATTTT
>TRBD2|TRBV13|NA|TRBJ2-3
CASSRISGTSGSSTDTQYF
TGTGCCAGCAGCCGTATCTCCGGGACTAGCGGTTCTAGCACAGATACGCAGTATTTT
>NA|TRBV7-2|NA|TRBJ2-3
CASSARTDTQYF
TGTGCCAGCAGCGCTCGCACAGATACGCAGTATTTT
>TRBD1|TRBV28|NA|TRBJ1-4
CASSTPSRQGAGEKLFF
TGTGCCAGCAGCACGCCCTCCCGACAGGGGGCAGGAGAAAAACTGTTTTTT
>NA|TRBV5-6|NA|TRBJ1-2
CASSFGAQGYGYTF
TGTGCCAGCAGCTTTGGCGCCCAGGGGTATGGCTACACCTTC
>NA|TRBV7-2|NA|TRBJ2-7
CASSTRLVYEQYF
TGTGCCAGCAGCACCCGACTAGTTTACGAGCAGTACTTC
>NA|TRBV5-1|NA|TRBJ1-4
CASSLTGEKLFF
TGTGCCAGCAGCCTTACAGGGGAAAAACTGTTTTTT
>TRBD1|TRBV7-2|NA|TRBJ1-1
CATDRGDTEAFF
TGTGCCACCGACAGGGGGGACACTGAAGCTTTCTTT
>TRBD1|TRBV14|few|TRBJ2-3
CASSQGTGGQDTQYF
TGTGCCAGCAGCCAAGGGACAGGGGGTCAGGATACGCAGTATTTT
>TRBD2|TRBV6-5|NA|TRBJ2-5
CASTSSGGQETQYF
TGTGCCAGTACCTCTAGCGGGGGCCAAGAGACCCAGTACTTC
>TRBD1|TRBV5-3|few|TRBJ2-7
CARSHTTGQGSHEQYF
TGTGCCAGAAGCCACACCACGGGACAGGGTTCCCACGAGCAGTACTTC
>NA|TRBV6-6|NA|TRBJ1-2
CASSYSGGSGYTF
TGTGCCAGCAGTTACTCGGGGGGTTCGGGCTACACCTTC
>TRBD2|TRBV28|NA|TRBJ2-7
CASSLPAGGVGYEQYF
TGTGCCAGCAGCCTTCCAGCGGGAGGTGTGGGTTACGAGCAGTACTTC
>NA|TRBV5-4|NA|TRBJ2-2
CASSYGGTGQANTGELFF
TGTGCCAGCAGCTATGGGGGGACCGGACAAGCGAACACCGGGGAGCTGTTTTTT
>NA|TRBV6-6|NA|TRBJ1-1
CASGPRALNTEAFF
TGTGCCAGCGGTCCCCGGGCTCTGAACACTGAAGCTTTCTTT
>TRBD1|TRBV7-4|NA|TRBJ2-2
CASSLYWTGGPGELFF
TGTGCCAGCAGCTTATACTGGACAGGGGGCCCCGGGGAGCTGTTTTTT
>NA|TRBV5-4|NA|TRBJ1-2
CASSLAGGIGYTF
TGTGCCAGCAGCTTGGCCGGGGGTATTGGCTACACCTTC
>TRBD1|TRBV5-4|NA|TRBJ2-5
CASSPGTGQVETQYF
TGTGCCAGCAGCCCCGGGACAGGGCAGGTAGAGACCCAGTACTTC
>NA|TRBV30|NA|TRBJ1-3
CAWAGSSGNTIYF
TGTGCCTGGGCGGGATCTTCTGGAAACACCATATATTTT
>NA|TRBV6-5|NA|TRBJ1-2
CASSYQGLDGYTF
TGTGCCAGCAGTTACCAGGGGCTGGATGGCTACACCTTC
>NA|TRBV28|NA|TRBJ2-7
CASSLGGQSYEQYF
TGTGCCAGCAGTTTAGGGGGGCAATCCTACGAGCAGTACTTC
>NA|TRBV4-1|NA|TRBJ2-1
CASSQDLGGTTKSVEQFF
TGCGCCAGCAGCCAAGATCTTGGGGGGACCACGAAATCGGTTGAGCAGTTCTTC
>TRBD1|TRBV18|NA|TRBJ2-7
CASSPDPGQETLYEQYF
TGTGCCAGCTCACCGGACCCGGGACAGGAGACCTTGTACGAGCAGTACTTC
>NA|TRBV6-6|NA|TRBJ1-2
CASSSLGRDGTF
TGTGCCAGCAGCTCCCTCGGCAGGGACGGCACCTTC
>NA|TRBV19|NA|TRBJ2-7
CASSIAVGPGEQYF
TGTGCCAGTAGTATAGCGGTGGGACCGGGGGAGCAGTACTTC
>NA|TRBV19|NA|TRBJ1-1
CASSSIGADTEAFF
TGTGCCAGTAGTAGTATAGGGGCGGACACTGAAGCTTTCTTT
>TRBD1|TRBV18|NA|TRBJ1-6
CASSETGQGYWPYNSPLHF
TGTGCCAGCTCAGAAACGGGACAGGGGTATTGGCCCTATAATTCACCCCTCCACTTT
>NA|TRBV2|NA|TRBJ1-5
CASSEEDSSNQPQHF
TGTGCCAGCAGTGAAGAAGACAGTAGCAATCAGCCCCAGCATTTT